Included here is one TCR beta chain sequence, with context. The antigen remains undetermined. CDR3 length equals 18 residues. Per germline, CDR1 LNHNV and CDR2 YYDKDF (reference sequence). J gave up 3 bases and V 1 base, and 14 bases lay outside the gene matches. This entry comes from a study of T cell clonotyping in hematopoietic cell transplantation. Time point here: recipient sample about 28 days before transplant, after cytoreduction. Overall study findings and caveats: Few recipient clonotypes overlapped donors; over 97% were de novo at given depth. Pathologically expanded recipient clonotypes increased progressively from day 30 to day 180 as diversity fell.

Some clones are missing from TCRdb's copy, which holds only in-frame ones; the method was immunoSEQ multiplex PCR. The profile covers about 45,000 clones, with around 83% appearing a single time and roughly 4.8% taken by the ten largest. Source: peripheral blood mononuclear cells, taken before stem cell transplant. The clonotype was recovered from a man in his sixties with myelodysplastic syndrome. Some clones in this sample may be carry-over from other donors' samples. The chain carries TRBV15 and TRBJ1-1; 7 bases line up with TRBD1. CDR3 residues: CATSRGWEGRGLYTEAFF. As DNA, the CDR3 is TGTGCCACCAGCAGAGGCTGGGAGGGCAGGGGGTTGTACACTGAAGCTTTCTTT.